This TCR beta chain is from a study of T cells in Graves' hyperthyroidism and ophthalmopathy. Germline V gives CDR1 SNHLY, CDR2 FYNNEI. CDR3 length: 14 residues. J was trimmed by 8 bases and V by 5 bases; bases with no gene match: 10. What was amplified from RNA transcripts were TCR beta CDR3 regions. TCR CDR3 underwent first-round RT-PCR with the HTBI primer set. From the multiplex PCR reads, TCRdb called clonotypes with MiXCR, one entry per CDR3 protein. The sample has approximately 720,000 distinct CDR3 sequences; around 20% are singletons. Researchers barred patients who had uncontrolled infection, other autoimmune disease, pregnancy or lactation. Fresh peripheral blood, 7.5 to 10 ml, yielded the PBMCs. In this sample, this clonotype turned up many times.

This rearrangement joins TRBV2 to TRBJ1-2; TRBD1 matches 8 bases. The sample was blood. The sequence came from a woman between 50 and 59 years old with Graves' hyperthyroidism that later progressed to Graves' ophthalmopathy. The CDR3 sequence: CASSITDRAIGYTF. The CDR3 region has the DNA TGTGCCAGCAGTATAACGGACAGGGCGATCGGCTACACCTTC. Based on the CDR3 plus reference TRBV2 and TRBJ1-2, the full variable domain is EPEVTQTPSHQVTQMGQEVILRCVPISNHLYFYWYRQILGQKVEFLVSFYNNEISEKSEIFDDQFSVERPDGSNFTLKIRSTKLEDSAMYFCASSITDRAIGYTFGSGTRLTVV.